These T cell receptor beta chains were read from a single sample in a study of blood T cell repertoires in COVID-19. Sequenced by immunoSEQ multiplex PCR; TCRdb stores in-frame clones only, minus some. The sample contains 100,000 to 150,000 clones, 88% of which appear only once. Source material: peripheral blood. These receptors all stem from a man aged 65 to 85 with active COVID-19. Both conserved end residues are trimmed from each CDR3. Fields, in order: CDR3 protein, V gene, J gene.

CDR3 protein: ASSQGDRENTEAF
V gene: TRBV3-1/TRBV3-2
J gene: TRBJ1-1

CDR3 protein: ASGKGQQIYGYT
V gene: TRBV27
J gene: TRBJ1-2

CDR3 protein: AWELTGIGGTQY
V gene: TRBV30
J gene: TRBJ2-5

CDR3 protein: ASSRSGASTDTQY
V gene: TRBV30
J gene: TRBJ2-3

CDR3 protein: ASSEVLAGVSYEQY
V gene: TRBV2
J gene: TRBJ2-7

CDR3 protein: ASSQGPLEQF
V gene: TRBV4-1
J gene: TRBJ2-1

CDR3 protein: ASSRPGQGRAF
V gene: TRBV5-4
J gene: TRBJ1-1

CDR3 protein: ASSLPGQSYGTSGANVLT
V gene: TRBV5-1
J gene: TRBJ2-6

CDR3 protein: ATSDSGLAGGLDTQY
V gene: TRBV24-1
J gene: TRBJ2-3

CDR3 protein: ASSAPAGELF
V gene: TRBV9
J gene: TRBJ2-2

CDR3 protein: ASSLRLAATYEQY
V gene: TRBV7-8
J gene: TRBJ2-7

CDR3 protein: ASSAVSDSSRPQH
V gene: TRBV18
J gene: TRBJ1-5

CDR3 protein: ASSSGELAGQETQY
V gene: TRBV19
J gene: TRBJ2-5

CDR3 protein: ASSSRFGGSGYNEQF
V gene: TRBV7-2
J gene: TRBJ2-1

CDR3 protein: SASGPRGTDTQY
V gene: TRBV20-1
J gene: TRBJ2-3

CDR3 protein: ASSILAGGPTDTQY
V gene: TRBV7-3
J gene: TRBJ2-3

CDR3 protein: ASSPTRRDNEQF
V gene: TRBV14
J gene: TRBJ2-1

CDR3 protein: ASSPASGRVEQF
V gene: TRBV19
J gene: TRBJ2-1

CDR3 protein: ASSERDRGRANEKLF
V gene: TRBV6-1
J gene: TRBJ1-4